Presented here are 8 T cell receptor beta chains from one specimen sequenced in a study of OX40 agonist ivuxolimab in advanced cancers. Here immunoSEQ multiplex PCR was the method, and the copy in TCRdb shows in-frame clones only, minus some. The sample lists 40,000 to 50,000 clones; around 85% were seen once. This specimen was CD4+ or CD8+ T cells sorted from blood, taken in a trial of the OX40 agonist ivuxolimab. All receptors come from an adult with an advanced solid tumor such as melanoma, head and neck, liver or kidney cancer.

CDR3 nucleotides: TGTGCCAGCAGCACGGGACTAGCGGGGAGGGAGCAGTACTTC. Protein product: CASSTGLAGREQYF. The chain couples TRBV5-4 to TRBJ2-7; TRBD2 matches at 13 bases. The CDR3 sequence is 14 residues long. The V and J ends lost 4 bases and 7 bases, in that order; junction bases with no gene match: 5. The germline V gene encodes CDR1 SGHNT and CDR2 YYREEE (reference sequence).

The table lists this clone with a few counts. The chain is built from TRBV19 and TRBJ2-3; 10 nucleotides line up with TRBD2. The trim removed 7 bases at V and 4 bases at J, leaving 8 bases unmatched. Germline values: CDR1 LNHDA, CDR2 SQIVND (reference sequence). The CDR3 totals 15 residues. CDR3 coding DNA: TGTGCCAGTACAGCGGGAGGGAGGAACGCAGATACGCAGTATTTT. Translating gives CASTAGGRNADTQYF.

V usage is TRBV11-3 and J usage is TRBJ1-3; D gene unclear. The CDR3 contains 14 residues. Germline V gene data show CDR1 as SGHNT and CDR2 as YENEEA. V lost 2 bases and J 1 base, leaving 6 bases between the germline ends. The CDR3 reads CASSLLGSGNTIYF. The CDR3 DNA reads as TGTGCCAGCAGCTTACTGGGTTCTGGAAACACCATATATTTT.

Turning to this clone: This sample also contains other DNA sequences that code for the same CDR3. The V gene is TRBV30, the J gene TRBJ1-5; TRBD1 agrees at 10 bases. CDR3 length: 17 residues. The germline V gene has CDR1 GTSNPN and CDR2 SVGIG (reference sequence). Unmatched junction bases numbered 8, after V lost 3 bases and J lost 0 bases. CDR3 in amino acids: CAWRGGTGDLSNQPQHF. The CDR3, as DNA: TGTGCCTGGAGGGGGGGGACAGGGGACCTTAGCAATCAGCCCCAGCATTTT. Complete variable domain (other parts from reference TRBV30 and TRBJ1-5): SQTIHQWPATLVQPVGSPLSLECTVEGTSNPNLYWYRQAAGRGLQLLFYSVGIGQISSEVPQNLSASRPQDRQFILSSKKLLLSDSGFYLCAWRGGTGDLSNQPQHFGDGTRLSIL.

The rearrangement links TRBV6-5 to TRBJ1-2; tentative D call: TRBD1 (6 bases). Germline V CDR1 and CDR2: MNHEY, SVGAGI. Trimming took 8 bases from V and 6 from J, leaving 7 bases between them. The length of the CDR3 is 10 residues. DNA of the CDR3: TGTGCCAGCTACAGGGATGGCTACACCTTC. Its protein is CASYRDGYTF.

The rearrangement uses TRBV4-3 and TRBJ2-7, with D unclear. The V gene lost 0 bases and the J gene lost 1 base, with 4 bases spanning the gap. There are 13 residues in the CDR3. CDR1 and CDR2 from the germline V gene are LGHNA and YSLEER. DNA for the CDR3: TGCGCCAGCAGCCAAGATCTTTCCTACGAGCAGTACTTC. It specifies CASSQDLSYEQYF.

This chain joins TRBV28 and TRBJ2-5, with D unresolved. The V end was cut by 7 bases, the J end by 3 bases, with 6 bases between. The CDR3 contains 11 residues. Germline V lookup: CDR1 MDHEN, CDR2 SYDVKM. This CDR3 reads CASKHEETQYF. CDR3 DNA: TGTGCCAGCAAGCACGAAGAGACCCAGTACTTC.

V gene TRBV10-3 combines with J gene TRBJ2-5, with 9 bases aligning to TRBD1. The end of the DNA aligns better with TRBJ2-7, so the J call may be wrong. The CDR3 contains 14 residues. Germline CDR1 and CDR2: ENHRY and SYGVKD. The CDR3 region is CAIRGSTGGYEQYF. The CDR3 nucleotides are TGTGCCATCAGAGGCTCGACAGGGGGATACGAGCAGTACTTC.